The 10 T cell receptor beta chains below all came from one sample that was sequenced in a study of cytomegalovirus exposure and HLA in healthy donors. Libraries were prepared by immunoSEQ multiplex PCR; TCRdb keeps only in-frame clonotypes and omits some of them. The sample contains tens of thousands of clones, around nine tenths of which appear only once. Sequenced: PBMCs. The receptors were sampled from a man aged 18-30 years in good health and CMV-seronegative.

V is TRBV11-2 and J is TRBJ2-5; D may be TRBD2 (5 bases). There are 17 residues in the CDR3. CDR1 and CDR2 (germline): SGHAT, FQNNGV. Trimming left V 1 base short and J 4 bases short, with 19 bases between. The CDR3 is CASSLVGGPRGSETQYF. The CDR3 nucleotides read TGTGCCAGCAGCTTAGTTGGTGGGCCCCGGGGATCAGAGACCCAGTACTTC.

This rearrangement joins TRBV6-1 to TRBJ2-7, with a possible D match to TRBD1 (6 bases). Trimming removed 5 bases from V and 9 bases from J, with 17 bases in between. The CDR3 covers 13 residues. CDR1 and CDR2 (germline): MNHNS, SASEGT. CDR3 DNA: TGTGCCAGCAGTACTCGACAGGAGACGCGGCAGTACTTC. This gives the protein CASSTRQETRQYF.

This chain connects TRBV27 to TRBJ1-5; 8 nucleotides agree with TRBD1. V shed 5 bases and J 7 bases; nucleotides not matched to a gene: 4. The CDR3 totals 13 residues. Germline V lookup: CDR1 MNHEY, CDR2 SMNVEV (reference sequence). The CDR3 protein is CASSPGGLQPQHF. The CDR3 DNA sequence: TGTGCCAGCAGTCCAGGGGGCCTCCAGCCCCAGCATTTT.

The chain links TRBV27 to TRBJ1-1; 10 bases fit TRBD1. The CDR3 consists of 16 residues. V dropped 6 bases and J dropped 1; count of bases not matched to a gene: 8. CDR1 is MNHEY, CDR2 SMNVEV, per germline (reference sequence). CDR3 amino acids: CASRWSGTGANTEAFF. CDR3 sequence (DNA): TGTGCCAGCAGATGGAGTGGGACAGGGGCGAACACTGAAGCTTTCTTT.

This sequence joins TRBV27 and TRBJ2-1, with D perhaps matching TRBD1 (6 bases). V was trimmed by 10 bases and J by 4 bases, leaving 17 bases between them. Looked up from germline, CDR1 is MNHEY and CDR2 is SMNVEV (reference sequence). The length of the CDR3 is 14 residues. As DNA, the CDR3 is TGTGCCACCACGGACAGCCCAACATACAATGAGCAGTTCTTC. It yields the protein CATTDSPTYNEQFF.

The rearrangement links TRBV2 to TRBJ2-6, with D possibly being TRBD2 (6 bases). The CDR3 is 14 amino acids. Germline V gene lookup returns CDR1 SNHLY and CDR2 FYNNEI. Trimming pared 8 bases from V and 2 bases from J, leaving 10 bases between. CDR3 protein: CASRAGTGANVLTF. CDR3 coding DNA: TGTGCCAGCCGGGCGGGAACTGGGGCCAACGTCCTGACTTTC.

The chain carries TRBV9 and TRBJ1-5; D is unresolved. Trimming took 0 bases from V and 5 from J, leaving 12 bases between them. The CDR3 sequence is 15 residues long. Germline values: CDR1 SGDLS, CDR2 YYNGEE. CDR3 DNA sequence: TGTGCCAGCAGCGTAGCCGGAGGGATCGATCAGCCCCAGCATTTT. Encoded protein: CASSVAGGIDQPQHF.

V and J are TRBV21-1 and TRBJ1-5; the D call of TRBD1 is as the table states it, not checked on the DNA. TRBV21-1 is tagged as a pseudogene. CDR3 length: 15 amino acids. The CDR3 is CASSMTQGIRQPQHF. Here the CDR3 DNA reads TGTGCCAGCAGCATGACACAGGGGATCAGGCAGCCCCAGCATTTT.

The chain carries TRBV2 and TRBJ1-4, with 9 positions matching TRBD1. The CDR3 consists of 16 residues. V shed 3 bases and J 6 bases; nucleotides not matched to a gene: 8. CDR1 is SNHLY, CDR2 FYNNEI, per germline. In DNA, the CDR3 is TGTGCCAGCAGTGACGGGAGCGGGGACAGGGATGAAAAACTGTTTTTT. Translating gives CASSDGSGDRDEKLFF.

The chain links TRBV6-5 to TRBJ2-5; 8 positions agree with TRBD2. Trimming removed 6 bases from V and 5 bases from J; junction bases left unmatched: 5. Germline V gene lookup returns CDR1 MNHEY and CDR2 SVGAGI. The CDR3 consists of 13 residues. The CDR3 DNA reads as TGTGCCAGCAGGGGAGCGGGAGTGGAGACCCAGTACTTC. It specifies CASRGAGVETQYF.